Below are 28 T cell receptor beta chains sequenced from a single sample in a study of T-cell memory formation after mild COVID-19. TCRdb redid the calling of the 5' RACE reads with MiXCR, one entry per CDR3 protein. The sample carries hundreds of thousands of distinct CDR3 sequences, around a quarter recorded once. The specimen sequenced was PBMCs or a T cell subset sorted from them (not recorded which). The receptors stem from an adult woman who had mild COVID-19 (a few samples of this study predate the infection). Cell type and time point are not known.

This clonotype was counted a few times. The chain is built from TRBV12-3 or TRBV12-4 and TRBJ2-3; 7 bases map to TRBD2. There are 14 residues in the CDR3. V gave up 9 bases and J gave up 2 bases; unmatched junction bases: 8. Written as DNA, the CDR3 is TGTGCCAGTGAGCGGGACCTACTCACAGATACGCAGTATTTT. It yields the protein CASERDLLTDTQYF.

This rearrangement joins TRBV12-3 or TRBV12-4 to TRBJ1-5, with D uncertain. The CDR3 runs to 14 residues. Trimming removed 3 bases at V and 6 bases at J, with 12 bases between. CDR3 residues: CASSFGREVQPQHF. CDR3 bases: TGTGCCAGCAGTTTTGGGCGGGAGGTTCAGCCCCAGCATTTT.

This chain links TRBV7-8 with TRBJ1-2; D gene unclear. Germline assignment: CDR1 SGHVS and CDR2 FQNEAQ. V was pared by 3 bases and J by 0 bases, with 5 bases between. CDR3 size: 13 residues. This chain's CDR3 is CASSLTTNYGYTF. CDR3 bases: TGTGCCAGCAGCTTGACGACTAACTATGGCTACACCTTC.

This clonotype has a handful of counts. CDR3 coding DNA: TGTGCCAGCGGGGGGGACAGTCTCTATGGCTACACCTTC. This sequence encodes CASGGDSLYGYTF. The chain joins TRBV7-9 to TRBJ1-2; 7 bases are a match to TRBD1. Germline CDR1 is SEHNR and CDR2 is FQNEAQ (reference sequence). The CDR3 loop spans 13 amino acids. V trimming: 8 bases; J trimming: 4 bases; junction bases outside the gene matches: 7.

This clonotype was seen many times. The chain is built from TRBV18 and TRBJ1-2; 10 bases match TRBD1. CDR1 and CDR2 (germline): KGHSH, LQKENI. V lost 3 bases and J lost 2; bases outside the gene matches: 0. CDR3 size: 14 residues. The CDR3 DNA is TGTGCCAGCTCACCGGGACAGGGGAACTATGGCTACACCTTC. The encoded protein is CASSPGQGNYGYTF.

About this clonotype: A read error may explain this, as a much larger clone is one base away. The CDR3 carries no conserved terminal phenylalanine or tryptophan, so it likely arises from a read error. V is TRBV7-2 and J is TRBJ2-1, with a tentative D call TRBD2 (5 bases). This CDR3 is built from 14 residues. The V end lost 0 bases, the J end lost 5 bases, and 8 bases lay between the germline ends. Germline CDR1 reads SGHTA; CDR2 reads FQGNSA. The DNA for the CDR3 is TGTGCCAGCAGCTTAGCGGGAGTTAACAATGAGCAGTTCTTA. Protein: CASSLAGVNNEQFL.

The rearrangement uses TRBV6-5 and TRBJ2-3; the D gene is possibly TRBD2 (6 bases). The V gene lost 0 bases and the J gene lost 5 bases, with 15 bases spanning the gap. The CDR3 runs 16 residues. The germline gives CDR1 MNHEY, CDR2 SVGAGI. The CDR3 is CASSYSPGDHGDTQYF. The CDR3 region has the DNA TGTGCCAGCAGTTACTCTCCGGGAGATCATGGAGATACGCAGTATTTT.

The chain recombines TRBV5-1 with TRBJ2-5; tentative D call: TRBD1 (5 bases). The CDR3 has 16 residues. Per the germline V gene, CDR1 is SGHRS and CDR2 is YFSETQ. Trimming removed 0 bases at V and 2 bases at J, with 14 bases between. The CDR3: CASSLVNYQGQETQYF. The CDR3 DNA is TGCGCCAGCAGCTTGGTAAACTACCAGGGACAAGAGACCCAGTACTTC.

This clonotype has only a few counts. This sequence joins TRBV5-1 and TRBJ2-5; D is possibly TRBD1 or TRBD2 (5 bases each). The germline V gene encodes CDR1 SGHRS and CDR2 YFSETQ. The CDR3 runs to 14 residues. V lost 4 bases and J 7 bases, leaving 17 bases between the germline ends. CDR3 sequence (DNA): TGCGCCAGCAGCACGGGCCGGGACCACGGGACCCAGTACTTC. Its protein product is CASSTGRDHGTQYF.

In its sample, this clonotype was seen a few times. The gene calls are TRBV7-9 and TRBJ2-1; D is unresolved. Deletions cut 2 bases from V and 6 bases from J, with 14 bases between. CDR1 is SEHNR, CDR2 FQNEAQ, per germline (reference sequence). The CDR3 spans 15 residues. The CDR3 DNA reads TGTGCCAGCAGCTTAACAGCACTCTTGGCCAATGAGCAGTTCTTC. Protein: CASSLTALLANEQFF.

This chain links TRBV6-5 with TRBJ2-1, with 7 bases fitting TRBD2. J lost 9 bases, V lost 7 bases, and 9 bases had no gene match. The CDR3 contains 13 residues. Germline-derived CDR1 and CDR2 are MNHEY and SVGAGI. The CDR3 DNA is TGTGCCAGCACCGATCAAGGGAGGGGTGAGCAGTTCTTC. Amino acids: CASTDQGRGEQFF.

This clonotype was seen a few times. The gene calls are TRBV14 and TRBJ2-3, with TRBD2 matching over 9 bases. Germline CDR1 reads SGHDN; CDR2 reads FVKESK. Unmatched junction bases numbered 5, after V lost 0 bases and J lost 4 bases. The CDR3 runs 16 residues. CDR3 DNA sequence: TGTGCCAGCAGCCAAGAACCTGCGGGAGGGGCAGATACGCAGTATTTT. It is translated as CASSQEPAGGADTQYF.

This clonotype was observed a few times. The V gene is TRBV6-6, the J gene TRBJ2-1, with 12 bases matching TRBD1. CDR1 and CDR2 (germline): MNHNY, SVGAGI (reference sequence). The CDR3 has 15 amino acids. The V segment lost 4 bases and the J segment 7 bases; nucleotides outside the gene matches: 5. The CDR3 here is CASSSGTGGRNEQFF. The CDR3 region has the DNA TGTGCCAGCAGTTCAGGGACAGGGGGCAGGAATGAGCAGTTCTTC.

The chain joins TRBV11-3 to TRBJ2-5, with D hard to call. CDR3 length equals 13 residues. The germline V and J ends were trimmed by 5 bases and 4 bases, with 11 bases remaining between them. Germline values: CDR1 SGHNT, CDR2 YENEEA. For the CDR3, the DNA is TGTGCCAGCAGCCCCGGTGAACGAGAGACCCAGTACTTC. Residues: CASSPGERETQYF.

This clonotype was counted only a few times. The gene calls are TRBV6-1 and TRBJ2-5, with 9 bases aligning to TRBD2. V dropped 5 bases and J dropped 0; count of bases not matched to a gene: 7. This CDR3 region has 16 residues. The germline CDR1 and CDR2 sequences are MNHNS and SASEGT. CDR3 sequence reads: CASSTHLAGNQETQYF. In DNA form, the CDR3 reads TGTGCCAGCAGTACTCATCTAGCGGGGAACCAAGAGACCCAGTACTTC.

The J gene is TRBJ2-5, the V gene TRBV7-3; no firm D call. Trimming took off 11 bases at V and 5 bases at J, with 9 bases between the two ends. Germline CDR1 reads SGHTA; CDR2 reads FQGTGA. The CDR3 totals 10 residues. The CDR3 sequence is CAREPETQYF. CDR3 in DNA: TGTGCCCGCGAACCGGAGACCCAGTACTTC.

The gene calls are TRBV27 and TRBJ1-1, with 7 bases matching TRBD1. J was trimmed by 6 bases and V by 2 bases; bases with no gene match: 9. The germline CDR1 and CDR2 sequences are MNHEY and SMNVEV (reference sequence). The CDR3 spans 15 residues. The CDR3 DNA follows: TGTGCCAGCAGTTTACCCGGGAGGGGGCAACCTGAAGCTTTCTTT. Protein: CASSLPGRGQPEAFF.

In this sample, this clonotype turned up a few times. The rearrangement uses TRBV5-1 and TRBJ2-1; TRBD2 aligns across 14 bases. Unmatched junction bases numbered 10, after V lost 3 bases and J lost 14 bases. Germline V gene sequence: CDR1 SGHRS, CDR2 YFSETQ. This CDR3 is built from 15 residues. The CDR3 DNA is TGCGCCAGCAGCTCGGGACTAGCGGGGGTTAAAGGGGAGTTCTTC. Protein product: CASSSGLAGVKGEFF.

In DNA, the CDR3 is TGCGCCAGCAGCTTGGCGTCGGCCAGTGGGCACTATGGCTACACCTTC. Protein product: CASSLASASGHYGYTF. This rearrangement joins TRBV5-1 to TRBJ1-2; no clear D gene. Germline CDR1 reads SGHRS; CDR2 reads YFSETQ. The CDR3 is made up of 16 amino acids. The V end lost 0 bases, the J end lost 3 bases, and 15 bases lay between the germline ends. The whole variable domain, remainder taken from reference TRBV5-1 and TRBJ1-2, is KAGVTQTPRYLIKTRGQQVTLSCSPISGHRSVSWYQQTPGQGLQFLFEYFSETQRNKGNFPGRFSGRQFSNSRSEMNVSTLELGDSALYLCASSLASASGHYGYTFGSGTRLTVV.

Only a few counts were recorded for this clonotype. This chain uses TRBV5-1 with TRBJ2-4, with 10 bases matching TRBD1. Germline CDR1 is SGHRS and CDR2 is YFSETQ. J was trimmed by 1 base and V by 3 bases; bases with no gene match: 4. The CDR3 consists of 16 residues. CDR3 region: CASSSTGGMAKNIQYF. CDR3 bases: TGCGCCAGCAGCTCGACAGGGGGCATGGCCAAAAACATTCAGTACTTC.

This clonotype has only a few counts. The chain is built from TRBV9 and TRBJ2-1; D remains unclear. V gave up 3 bases and J gave up 10 bases, with 11 bases separating them. The CDR3 spans 12 residues. The germline gives CDR1 SGDLS, CDR2 YYNGEE. In DNA form, the CDR3 reads TGTGCCAGCAGCGCCGGCCTAGGGGAGCAGTTCTTC. Protein: CASSAGLGEQFF.

Only a few counts were recorded for this clonotype. The V call is TRBV5-1, the J call TRBJ2-5; D gene uncertain. Trimming removed 2 bases from V and 2 bases from J, with 7 bases in between. The CDR3 has 13 amino acids. Germline V lookup: CDR1 SGHRS, CDR2 YFSETQ. The chain's CDR3 is CASSLFAQETQYF. The CDR3 DNA reads TGCGCCAGCAGCTTATTTGCACAAGAGACCCAGTACTTC.

This clonotype was seen a handful of times. V and J are TRBV4-1 and TRBJ2-1; perhaps TRBD2 as D (5 bases). Trimming cost V 4 bases and J 6 bases, with 16 bases left between them. Germline lookup yields CDR1 MGHRA and CDR2 YSYEKL. The CDR3 extends over 15 amino acids. CDR3 DNA: TGCGCCAGCAGCCCCCGGGGTCCCGCCAGCAATGAGCAGTTCTTC. As protein: CASSPRGPASNEQFF.

J is TRBJ2-3 and V is TRBV27, with 10 bases lining up with TRBD2. This CDR3 comprises 19 residues. Unmatched junction bases numbered 20, after V lost 6 bases and J lost 5 bases. Germline values: CDR1 MNHEY, CDR2 SMNVEV (reference sequence). DNA for the CDR3: TGTGCCAGCAGGGGCGTTGCCCAGCGGGGGGGCTTTGTACTAGATACGCAGTATTTT. It encodes CASRGVAQRGGFVLDTQYF.

In this sample, this clonotype turned up a few times. This chain uses TRBV29-1 with TRBJ2-7; 9 nucleotides match TRBD1. Germline assignment: CDR1 SQVTM and CDR2 ANQGSEA. V trimming: 4 bases; J trimming: 3 bases; junction bases outside the gene matches: 7. This CDR3 region has 14 residues. CDR3 bases: TGCAGCGTTGTCGCCGGGACAGGGAACTACGAGCAGTACTTC. Protein sequence: CSVVAGTGNYEQYF.

CDR3 nucleotides: TGTGCCAGCAGTTTCGCGGCAGGGCCGTACCAAGAGACCCAGTACTTC. Its translation: CASSFAAGPYQETQYF. This chain connects TRBV12-3 or TRBV12-4 to TRBJ2-5, with D maybe TRBD1 (5 bases). CDR3 length: 16 amino acids. The germline V and J ends were trimmed by 3 bases and 0 bases, with 14 bases remaining between them.

This clonotype was seen more than once but under ten times. The chain is built from TRBV10-3 and TRBJ1-1; perhaps TRBD1 as D (6 bases). Germline V gene data show CDR1 as ENHRY and CDR2 as SYGVKD. The V and J ends lost 2 bases and 1 base respectively, with 14 bases between them. The CDR3 consists of 16 residues. The CDR3 loop reads CAISEKNRDRNTEAFF. The DNA for the CDR3 is TGTGCCATCAGTGAGAAAAACAGGGACCGGAACACTGAAGCTTTCTTT.

V gene TRBV5-1 combines with J gene TRBJ2-1, with 13 bases aligning to TRBD2. The J segment lost 2 bases and the V segment lost 7 bases, leaving 18 bases of the junction unmatched. The CDR3 loop spans 20 amino acids. The germline V gene encodes CDR1 SGHRS and CDR2 YFSETQ. CDR3 DNA: TGCGCCAGCGCCAAACCCCAAGGGACTAGCGGGATAGGAGCCTACAATGAGCAGTTCTTC. Its translation is CASAKPQGTSGIGAYNEQFF.